This TCR beta chain was sequenced during a study of blood T cell repertoires in COVID-19. Whole-study context: The cDNA or gDNA used as material had been derived from T cells, B-cell-depleted T cells, or PBMCs.

Under the authors' procedure: From reference gene primer amplification, estimates of nucleated cell counts were derived. Sequencing was performed with immunoSEQ multiplex PCR; in TCRdb, only in-frame clones are kept and a portion is missing. V and J calls and clone size come straight from that table; D and trimming were deduced from the DNA. This table holds about 190,000 clones, approximately 80% found once. The specimen sequenced was peripheral blood. The sequence derives from a man aged 50-59 years who had recovered from COVID-19.

The CDR3 region is CATSKVAGGYYNEQFF. CDR3 coding DNA: TGTGCCACCAGCAAAGTAGCGGGAGGGTATTACAATGAGCAGTTCTTC. The chain uses TRBV15 and TRBJ2-1, with 11 bases identical to TRBD2. CDR1 is LNHNV and CDR2 is YYDKDF in the germline V gene (reference sequence). After removal of 4 bases from V and 4 bases from J, the junction contained 6 bases not matched to a gene. The CDR3 loop spans 16 amino acids. The variable domain in full, completed from reference TRBV15 and TRBJ2-1, reads DAMVIQNPRYQVTQFGKPVTLSCSQTLNHNVMYWYQQKSSQAPKLLFHYYDKDFNNEADTPDNFQSRRPNTSFCFLDIRSPGLGDTAMYLCATSKVAGGYYNEQFFGPGTRLTVL.